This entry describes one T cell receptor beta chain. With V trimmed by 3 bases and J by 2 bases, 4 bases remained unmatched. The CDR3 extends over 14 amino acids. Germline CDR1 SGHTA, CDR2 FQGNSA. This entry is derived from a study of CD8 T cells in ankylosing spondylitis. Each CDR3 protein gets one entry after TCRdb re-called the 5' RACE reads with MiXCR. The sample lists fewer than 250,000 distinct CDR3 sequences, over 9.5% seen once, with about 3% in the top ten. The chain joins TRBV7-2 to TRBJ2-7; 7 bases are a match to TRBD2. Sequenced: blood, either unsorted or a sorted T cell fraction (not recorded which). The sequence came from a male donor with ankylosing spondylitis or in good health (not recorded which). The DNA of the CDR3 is TGTGCCAGCAGCTTCGGGCGGGGGACCTACGAGCAGTACTTC. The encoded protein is CASSFGRGTYEQYF.